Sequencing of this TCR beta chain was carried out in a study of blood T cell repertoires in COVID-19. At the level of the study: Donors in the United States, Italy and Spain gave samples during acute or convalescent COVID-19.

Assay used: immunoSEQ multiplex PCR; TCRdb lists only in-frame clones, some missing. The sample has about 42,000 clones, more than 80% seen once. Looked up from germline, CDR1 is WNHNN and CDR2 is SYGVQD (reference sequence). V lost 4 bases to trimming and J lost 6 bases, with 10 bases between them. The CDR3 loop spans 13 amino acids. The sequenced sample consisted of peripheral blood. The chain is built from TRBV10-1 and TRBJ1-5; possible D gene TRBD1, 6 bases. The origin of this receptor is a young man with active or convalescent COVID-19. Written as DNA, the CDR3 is TGCGCCAGCAGTGGCGGGGGGCGTCAGCCCCAGCATTTT. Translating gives CASSGGGRQPQHF.